Following are 2 T cell receptor beta chains from one sample sequenced in a study of T cell responses to AZD1222 COVID-19 vaccine. Assay used: immunoSEQ multiplex PCR; TCRdb lists only in-frame clones, some missing. This sample has more than 95,000 clones, with 88% found just once. Sample: peripheral blood, taken on day 0 of AZD1222 vaccination. The source of these receptors is an adult in good health.

The genes are TRBV5-5 and TRBJ1-2, with TRBD1 matching over 8 bases. This CDR3 has 13 amino acids. Germline loops: CDR1 SGHKS, CDR2 YYEKEE (reference sequence). V lost 7 bases and J lost 2; bases outside the gene matches: 4. The CDR3 DNA sequence: TGTGCCAGCCACAGGGGGGTCAACTATGGCTACACCTTC. It translates to CASHRGVNYGYTF.

The rearrangement uses TRBV20-1 and TRBJ2-7; D gene ambiguous. This CDR3 region has 11 residues. Germline V gene sequence: CDR1 DFQATT, CDR2 SNEGSKA (reference sequence). Trimming shortened V by 5 bases and J by 3 bases, and 8 bases separated the two germline ends. The CDR3 loop reads CSAATDYEQYF. CDR3 coding DNA: TGCAGTGCTGCAACAGACTACGAGCAGTACTTC.